This paragraph reports one TCR beta chain. Profiled with immunoSEQ multiplex PCR; TCRdb holds only in-frame clones, not every one. This sample has about 150,000 clones; about nine tenths occur once, and the top ten carry roughly 4.3%. This sample was taken from a study of blood T cell repertoires in COVID-19. This CDR3 is built from 12 residues. Germline-derived CDR1 and CDR2 are SGHAT and FQNNGV. V dropped 4 bases and J dropped 3 bases, with 5 bases sitting between them. The rearrangement uses TRBV11-2 and TRBJ2-3; D remains ambiguous. The specimen was PBMCs or T cells enriched from blood (not recorded which). This clonotype was sampled from a man aged 50-59 years who had recovered from COVID-19. The CDR3 DNA is TGTGCCAGCAGCTATCCGACAGATACGCAGTATTTT. It is translated as CASSYPTDTQYF.